The rows below give T cell receptor beta chains drawn from one sample of a study of T cell responses to AZD1222 COVID-19 vaccine. Repertoires were generated with immunoSEQ multiplex PCR, while TCRdb's copy carries only in-frame clones and drops some. Of tens of thousands of clones in the sample, around 80% are singletons; the top ten hold approximately 22%. Material: peripheral blood, obtained on day 0 of AZD1222 vaccination. These receptors all come from an adult in good health. Each CDR3 is given with its conserved first and last residue.

J	V	length	CDR3
TRBJ2-1	TRBV14	15	CASSQPESSYNEQFF
TRBJ1-1	TRBV5-1	14	CASSLGHGATEAFF
TRBJ2-7	TRBV7-7	15	CASSPGLGAPYEQYF
TRBJ1-3	TRBV10-3	13	CAISERAGNTIYF
TRBJ2-1	TRBV6-5	13	CASSSSRRDEQFF
TRBJ2-2	TRBV4-2	16	CASSQATKGGSGELFF
TRBJ1-5	TRBV7-8	14	CASSLNRGNQPQHF
TRBJ2-7	TRBV5-6	15	CASSYTLAGGYEQYF
TRBJ1-2	TRBV19	15	CASSMQGTIDYGYTF
TRBJ1-4	TRBV12-3/TRBV12-4	13	CASRRTGGEKLFF
TRBJ2-7	TRBV2	14	CASRGDSLAYEQYF
TRBJ2-2	TRBV9	15	CASRLAGGYTGELFF
TRBJ2-5	TRBV7-9	12	CASSISPETQYF
TRBJ2-7	TRBV6-2/TRBV6-3	16	CASSYSSSGATYEQYF
TRBJ2-1	TRBV5-6	15	CASSPTSRRYNEQFF
TRBJ1-5	TRBV7-8	14	CASSFGTRMDPQHF
TRBJ1-1	TRBV5-1	14	CASSLQDSHTEAFF
TRBJ2-5	TRBV18	15	CASSSNQGNQETQYF
TRBJ2-3	TRBV5-5	17	CASTPRLGPSSTDTQYF
TRBJ2-1	TRBV9	15	CASSPRLVWVGEQFF
TRBJ2-2	TRBV11-2	15	CASRTRGASAGELFF
TRBJ2-3	TRBV10-2	16	CASGGGSGLVGDTQYF
TRBJ2-5	TRBV30	13	CAWSTGLYETQYF
TRBJ1-1	TRBV3-1/TRBV3-2	13	CASSLTENTEAFF
TRBJ2-3	TRBV7-9	14	CASSLGTVTDTQYF
TRBJ2-2	TRBV2	14	CASSAFRETGELFF
TRBJ1-4	TRBV30	12	CAWSMADEKLFF
TRBJ1-2	TRBV13	16	CASSFAYHRDSYGYTF
TRBJ2-1	TRBV3-1/TRBV3-2	16	CASGGDSASSYNEQFF
TRBJ1-3	TRBV14	20	CASSQDLASWVPTIGNTIYF
TRBJ2-5	TRBV24-1	13	CATRGRIDETQYF
TRBJ2-7	TRBV30	15	CAWSPGGTGVYEQYF
TRBJ1-2	TRBV6-1	14	CASSDRALDYGYTF
TRBJ2-6	TRBV30	14	CAWSRGPGANVLTF
TRBJ1-2	TRBV6-5	12	CASSYRGWGYTF
TRBJ2-7	TRBV10-2	15	CASLNSGTSGYEQYF
TRBJ2-7	TRBV9	14	CASSVGSGGYEQYF
TRBJ2-3	TRBV6-5	14	CASRGLAGEDTQYF
TRBJ2-2	TRBV30	12	CARDSRTGELFF
TRBJ1-6	TRBV5-4	15	CASSLESRSNSPLHF
TRBJ2-2	TRBV19	15	CASSVGTGKLRELFF
TRBJ2-5	TRBV6-5	16	CASSYVPGGTQETQYF
TRBJ1-1	TRBV7-2	14	CASSLGGGNTEAFF
TRBJ1-1	TRBV6-5	15	CASSYQGRVNTEAFF
TRBJ1-1	TRBV10-1	14	CASSERAMNTEAFF
TRBJ1-6	TRBV6-5	11	CASSYGGTLHF
TRBJ2-2	TRBV19	14	CASRPDRNTGELFF
TRBJ2-3	TRBV9	14	CASSVLGNTDTQYF
TRBJ1-2	TRBV14	17	CASSQDKLADNNYGYTF
TRBJ1-6	TRBV25-1	16	CASSEFEGVDNSPLHF